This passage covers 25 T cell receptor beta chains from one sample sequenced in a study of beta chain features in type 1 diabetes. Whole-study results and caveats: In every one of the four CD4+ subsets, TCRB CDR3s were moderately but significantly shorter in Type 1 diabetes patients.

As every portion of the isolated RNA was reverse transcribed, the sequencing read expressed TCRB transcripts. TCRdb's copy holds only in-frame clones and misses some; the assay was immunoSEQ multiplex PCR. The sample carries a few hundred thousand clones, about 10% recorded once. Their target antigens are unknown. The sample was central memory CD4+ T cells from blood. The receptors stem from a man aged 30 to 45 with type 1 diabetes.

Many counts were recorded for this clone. CDR3 residues: CASSGGANVVAGTDTQYF. CDR3 nucleotides: TGTGCCAGCAGTGGAGGGGCGAATGTGGTAGCCGGGACAGATACGCAGTATTTT. This chain connects TRBV2 to TRBJ2-3; TRBD1 or TRBD2 may be the D gene (5 bases each). This CDR3 has 18 residues. Germline values: CDR1 SNHLY, CDR2 FYNNEI. V was cut by 4 bases and J by 3 bases, with 23 bases left in between.

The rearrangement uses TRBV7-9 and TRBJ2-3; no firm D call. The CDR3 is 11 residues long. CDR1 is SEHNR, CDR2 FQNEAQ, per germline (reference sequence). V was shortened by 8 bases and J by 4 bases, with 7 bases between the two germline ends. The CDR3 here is CASGTSDTQYF. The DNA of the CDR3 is TGTGCCAGCGGCACCTCAGATACGCAGTATTTT.

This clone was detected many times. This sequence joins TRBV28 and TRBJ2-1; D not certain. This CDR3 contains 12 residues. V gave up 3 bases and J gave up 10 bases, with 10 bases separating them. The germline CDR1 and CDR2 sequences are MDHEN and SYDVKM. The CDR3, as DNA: TGTGCCAGCAGTTTGTCCCTCAAGGAGCAGTTCTTC. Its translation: CASSLSLKEQFF.

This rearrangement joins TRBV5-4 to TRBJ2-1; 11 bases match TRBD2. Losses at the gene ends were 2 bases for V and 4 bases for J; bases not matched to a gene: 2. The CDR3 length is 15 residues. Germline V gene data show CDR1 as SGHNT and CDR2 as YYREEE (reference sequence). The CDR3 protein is CASSFWTSGYNEQFF. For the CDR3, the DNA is TGTGCCAGCAGCTTCTGGACTAGCGGGTACAATGAGCAGTTCTTC. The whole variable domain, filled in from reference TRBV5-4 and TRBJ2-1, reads ETGVTQSPTHLIKTRGQQVTLRCSSQSGHNTVSWYQQALGQGPQFIFQYYREEENGRGNFPPRFSGLQFPNYSSELNVNALELDDSALYLCASSFWTSGYNEQFFGPGTRLTVL.

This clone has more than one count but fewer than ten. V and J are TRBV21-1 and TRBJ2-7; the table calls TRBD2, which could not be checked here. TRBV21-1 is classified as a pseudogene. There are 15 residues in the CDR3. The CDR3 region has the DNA TGTGCCAGCAGCAGTAGTCCCTCATACGGCGGGGAGCAGTACTTC. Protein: CASSSSPSYGGEQYF.

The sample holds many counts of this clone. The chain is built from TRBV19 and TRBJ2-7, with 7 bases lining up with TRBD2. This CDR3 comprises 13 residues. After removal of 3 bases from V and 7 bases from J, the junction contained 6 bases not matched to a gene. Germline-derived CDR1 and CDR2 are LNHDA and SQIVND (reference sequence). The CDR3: CASSIGRMGEQYF. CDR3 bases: TGTGCCAGTAGTATCGGGAGGATGGGTGAGCAGTACTTC. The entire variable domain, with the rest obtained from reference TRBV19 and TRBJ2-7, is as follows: DGGITQSPKYLFRKEGQNVTLSCEQNLNHDAMYWYRQDPGQGLRLIYYSQIVNDFQKGDIAEGYSVSREKKESFPLTVTSAQKNPTAFYLCASSIGRMGEQYFGPGTRLTVT.

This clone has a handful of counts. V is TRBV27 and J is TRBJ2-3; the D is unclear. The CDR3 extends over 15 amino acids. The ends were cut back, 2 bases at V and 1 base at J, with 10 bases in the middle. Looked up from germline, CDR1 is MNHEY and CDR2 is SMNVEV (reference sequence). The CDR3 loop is CASSLQDVGTDTQYF. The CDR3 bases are TGTGCCAGCAGTTTACAGGACGTCGGCACAGATACGCAGTATTTT.

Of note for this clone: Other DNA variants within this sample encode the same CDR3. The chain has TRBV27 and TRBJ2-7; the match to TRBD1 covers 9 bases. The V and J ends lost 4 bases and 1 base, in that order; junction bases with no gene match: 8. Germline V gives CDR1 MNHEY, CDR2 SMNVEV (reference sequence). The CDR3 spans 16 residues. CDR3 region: CASSSPGQGRSYEQYF. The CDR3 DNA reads TGTGCCAGCAGTTCCCCGGGACAGGGACGATCCTACGAGCAGTACTTC.

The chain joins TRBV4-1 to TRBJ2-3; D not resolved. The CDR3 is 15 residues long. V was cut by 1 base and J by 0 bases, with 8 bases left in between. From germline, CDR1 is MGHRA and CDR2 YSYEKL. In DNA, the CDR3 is TGCGCCAGCAGCCAAGGGCTCCTGAGCACAGATACGCAGTATTTT. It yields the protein CASSQGLLSTDTQYF.

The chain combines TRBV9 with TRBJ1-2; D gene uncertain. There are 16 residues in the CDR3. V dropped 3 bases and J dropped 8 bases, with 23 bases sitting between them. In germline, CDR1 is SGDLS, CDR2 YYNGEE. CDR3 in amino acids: CASSENSLAAAGGYTF. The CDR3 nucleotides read TGTGCCAGCAGCGAAAACTCCTTGGCAGCGGCGGGGGGCTACACCTTC.

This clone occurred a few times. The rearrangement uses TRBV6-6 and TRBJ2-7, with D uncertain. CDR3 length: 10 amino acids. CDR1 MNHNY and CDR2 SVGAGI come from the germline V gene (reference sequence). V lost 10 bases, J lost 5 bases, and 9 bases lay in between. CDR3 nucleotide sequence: TGTGCCACCCAACGGAACGAGCAGTACTTC. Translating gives CATQRNEQYF.

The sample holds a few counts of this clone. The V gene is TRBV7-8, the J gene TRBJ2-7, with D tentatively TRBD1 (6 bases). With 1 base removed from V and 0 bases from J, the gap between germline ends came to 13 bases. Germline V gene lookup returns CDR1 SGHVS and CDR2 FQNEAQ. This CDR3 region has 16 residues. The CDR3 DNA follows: TGTGCCAGCAGCTTAGACAGGGCGCTGGGCTCCTACGAGCAGTACTTC. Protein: CASSLDRALGSYEQYF.

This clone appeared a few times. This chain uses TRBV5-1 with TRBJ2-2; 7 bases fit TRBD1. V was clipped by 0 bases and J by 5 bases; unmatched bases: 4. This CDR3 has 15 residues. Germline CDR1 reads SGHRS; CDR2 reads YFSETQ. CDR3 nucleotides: TGCGCCAGCAGCTTGGACAGGGGTAGGACCGGGGAGCTGTTTTTT. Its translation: CASSLDRGRTGELFF.

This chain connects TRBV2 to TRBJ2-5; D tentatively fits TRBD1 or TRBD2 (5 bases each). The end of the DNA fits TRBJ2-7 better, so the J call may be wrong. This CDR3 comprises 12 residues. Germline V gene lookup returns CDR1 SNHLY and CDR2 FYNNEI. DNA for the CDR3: TGTGCCAGCCGGGACCGAGACTACGAGCAGTACTTC. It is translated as CASRDRDYEQYF.

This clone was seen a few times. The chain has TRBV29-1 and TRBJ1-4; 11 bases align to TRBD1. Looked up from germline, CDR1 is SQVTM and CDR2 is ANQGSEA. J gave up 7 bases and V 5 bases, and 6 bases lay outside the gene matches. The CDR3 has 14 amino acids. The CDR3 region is CSVHTGQGAEKLFF. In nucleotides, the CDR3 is TGCAGCGTTCACACCGGACAGGGGGCTGAAAAACTGTTTTTT.

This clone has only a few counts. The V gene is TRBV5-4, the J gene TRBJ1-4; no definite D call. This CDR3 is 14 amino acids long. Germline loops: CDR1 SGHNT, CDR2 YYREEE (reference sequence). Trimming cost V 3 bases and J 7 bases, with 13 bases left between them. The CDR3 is CASSSHEAGEKLFF. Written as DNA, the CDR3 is TGTGCCAGCAGCTCCCATGAAGCAGGTGAAAAACTGTTTTTT.

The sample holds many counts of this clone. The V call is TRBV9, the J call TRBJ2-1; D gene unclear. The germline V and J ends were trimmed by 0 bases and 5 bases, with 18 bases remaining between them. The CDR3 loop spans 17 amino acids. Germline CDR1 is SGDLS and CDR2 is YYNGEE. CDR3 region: CASSVDSATWAHNEQFF. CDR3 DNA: TGTGCCAGCAGCGTAGATTCAGCGACCTGGGCCCACAATGAGCAGTTCTTC.

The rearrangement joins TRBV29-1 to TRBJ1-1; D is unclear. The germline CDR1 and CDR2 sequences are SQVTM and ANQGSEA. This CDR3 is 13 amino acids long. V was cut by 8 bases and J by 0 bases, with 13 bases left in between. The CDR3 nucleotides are TGCAGCCAAAGGACTCTTATGAACACTGAAGCTTTCTTT. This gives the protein CSQRTLMNTEAFF.

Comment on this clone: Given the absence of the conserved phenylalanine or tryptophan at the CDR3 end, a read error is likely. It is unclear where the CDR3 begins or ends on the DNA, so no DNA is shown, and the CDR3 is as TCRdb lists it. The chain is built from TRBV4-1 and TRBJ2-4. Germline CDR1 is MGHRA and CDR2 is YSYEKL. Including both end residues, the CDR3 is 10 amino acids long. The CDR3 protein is CASSQPGPTR.

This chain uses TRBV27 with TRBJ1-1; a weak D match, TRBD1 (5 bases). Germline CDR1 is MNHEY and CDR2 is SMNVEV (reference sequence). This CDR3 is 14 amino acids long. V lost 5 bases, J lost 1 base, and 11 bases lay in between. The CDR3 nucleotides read TGTGCCAGCAGTAGGACAAATTCGAACACTGAAGCTTTCTTT. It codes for CASSRTNSNTEAFF.

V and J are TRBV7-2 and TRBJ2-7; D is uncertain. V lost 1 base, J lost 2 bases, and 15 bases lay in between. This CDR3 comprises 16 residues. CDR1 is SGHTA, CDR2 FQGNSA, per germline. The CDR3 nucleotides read TGTGCCAGCAGCTTAGTTCTGGGCCAGAGACCCTACGAGCAGTACTTC. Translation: CASSLVLGQRPYEQYF.

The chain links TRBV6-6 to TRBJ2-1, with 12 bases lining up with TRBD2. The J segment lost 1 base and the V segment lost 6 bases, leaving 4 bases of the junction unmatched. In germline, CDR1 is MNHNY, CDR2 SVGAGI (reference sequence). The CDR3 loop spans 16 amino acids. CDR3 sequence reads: CASRKGLAGSYNEQFF. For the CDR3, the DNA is TGTGCCAGCAGGAAGGGACTAGCGGGTTCCTACAATGAGCAGTTCTTC.

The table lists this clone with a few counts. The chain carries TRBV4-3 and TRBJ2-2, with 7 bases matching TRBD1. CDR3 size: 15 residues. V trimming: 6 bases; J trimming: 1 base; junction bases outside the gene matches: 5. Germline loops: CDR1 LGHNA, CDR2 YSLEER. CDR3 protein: CASSQRQGNTGELFF. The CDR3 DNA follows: TGCGCCAGCAGTCAGCGACAGGGGAACACCGGGGAGCTGTTTTTT.

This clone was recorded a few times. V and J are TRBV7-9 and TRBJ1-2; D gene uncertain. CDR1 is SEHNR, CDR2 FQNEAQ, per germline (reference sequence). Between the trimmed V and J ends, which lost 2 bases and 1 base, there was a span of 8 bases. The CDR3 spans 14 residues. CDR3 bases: TGTGCCAGCAGCTTATTAGGGTATAACTATGGCTACACCTTC. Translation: CASSLLGYNYGYTF.

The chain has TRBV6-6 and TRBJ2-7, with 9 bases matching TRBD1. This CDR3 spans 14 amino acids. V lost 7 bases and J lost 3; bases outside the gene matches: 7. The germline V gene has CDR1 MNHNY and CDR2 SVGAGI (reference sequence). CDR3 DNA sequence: TGTGCCAGCACTGGGGACAGGGCGAACTACGAGCAGTACTTC. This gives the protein CASTGDRANYEQYF.